This TCR beta chain was profiled in a study of CD4+ T cells in melanoma. General study findings and limits: A reported correlation linked neoantigen-specific CD4+ T cells to CD8+, macrophage and B cell function. In melanoma, neoantigen-specific CD4+ T cells reportedly differed in differentiation state.

This clone was seen a few times. Its target is not known. Using immunoSEQ multiplex PCR, the repertoire was profiled, and TCRdb retains in-frame clones only, with some absent. The data contain almost 15,000 clones, 80% to 85% of them singletons. Per germline, CDR1 MNHNS and CDR2 SASEGT. The V end lost 2 bases, the J end lost 8 bases, and 21 bases lay between the germline ends. The CDR3 consists of 16 residues. The J gene is TRBJ1-2, the V gene TRBV6-1; D perhaps matches TRBD1 (6 bases). Sequencing was carried out using cells from a culture (not recorded whether cultured in vitro). This sequence was found in a human donor with melanoma. CDR3 sequence reads: CASSESRTALRGGYTF. The CDR3 DNA sequence: TGTGCCAGCAGTGAATCGCGGACAGCTCTCAGGGGCGGCTACACCTTC.